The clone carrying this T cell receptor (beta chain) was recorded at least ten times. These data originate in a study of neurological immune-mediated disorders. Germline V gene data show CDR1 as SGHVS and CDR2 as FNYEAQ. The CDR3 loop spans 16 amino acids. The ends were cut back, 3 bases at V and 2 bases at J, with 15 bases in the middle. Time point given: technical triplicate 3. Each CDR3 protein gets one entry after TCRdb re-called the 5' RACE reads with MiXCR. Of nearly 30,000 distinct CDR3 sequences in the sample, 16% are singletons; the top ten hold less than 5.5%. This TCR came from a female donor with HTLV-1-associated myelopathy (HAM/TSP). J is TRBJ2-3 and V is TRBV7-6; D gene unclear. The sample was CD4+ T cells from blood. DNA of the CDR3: TGTGCCAGCAGCTTTGATGATCAGGAGCCCACAGATACGCAGTATTTT. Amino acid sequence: CASSFDDQEPTDTQYF.